This section outlines one T cell receptor (beta chain) sequence together with its context. These data belong to a study of cytomegalovirus exposure and HLA in healthy donors. Amplification used 60 Vbeta primers and 13 Jbeta primers. TCRdb's copy holds only in-frame clones and misses some; the assay was immunoSEQ multiplex PCR. This sample yields approximately 150,000 clones, of which 55% to 70% are seen a single time; over 2.5% belongs to the top ten. The CDR3 covers 14 residues. Germline assignment: CDR1 GTSNPN and CDR2 SVGIG (reference sequence). V gave up 5 bases and J gave up 4 bases; unmatched junction bases: 10.

V usage is TRBV30 and J usage is TRBJ1-1; 7 positions agree with TRBD1. The sequence derives from a woman aged 25-40 years in good health and CMV-seropositive. Material: PBMCs. The DNA for the CDR3 is TGTGCCTGGGTAATACAGGGGTTGGGCACTGAAGCTTTCTTT. Protein sequence: CAWVIQGLGTEAFF.